These 30 T cell receptor beta chains were all obtained from the same sample, sequenced in a study of human T cells and chemical hapten exposure. Time point here: patch test 2, 6 weeks after DPC sensitization. Noted treatment: therapeutic diphenylcyclopropenone sensitization with weekly scalp DPC. TCRdb processed the RACE reads anew with MiXCR; each CDR3 protein has one entry. The sample includes over 130,000 distinct CDR3 sequences, 10% to 15% seen only once; the top ten take more than 1.1%. Sequenced material: whole blood, taken in connection with sensitization to the hapten diphenylcyclopropenone (DPC). Receptors originate from a woman aged 50 to 60 with alopecia areata. Some clones in this sample may be carry-over from other donors' samples.

This clonotype was detected ten times or more. The V gene is TRBV6-4, the J gene TRBJ2-1; D is undetermined. Germline CDR1 reads MRHNA; CDR2 reads SNTAGT. This CDR3 has 15 amino acids. The V and J ends lost 0 bases and 1 base respectively, with 7 bases between them. The CDR3 region is CASSDSAGSYNEQFF. CDR3 nucleotides: TGTGCCAGCAGTGACTCGGCTGGATCCTACAATGAGCAGTTCTTC.

This chain uses TRBV5-1 with TRBJ2-7; tentative D call: TRBD2 (5 bases). CDR1 and CDR2 from the germline V gene are SGHRS and YFSETQ. The CDR3 sequence is 14 residues long. V was trimmed by 4 bases and J by 3 bases, leaving 14 bases between them. The CDR3 nucleotides are TGCGCCAGCAGCCCAGCCGGGAACGGCTACGAGCAGTACTTC. Translation gives CASSPAGNGYEQYF. The full variable domain, its missing parts supplied by reference TRBV5-1 and TRBJ2-7, is KAGVTQTPRYLIKTRGQQVTLSCSPISGHRSVSWYQQTPGQGLQFLFEYFSETQRNKGNFPGRFSGRQFSNSRSEMNVSTLELGDSALYLCASSPAGNGYEQYFGPGTRLTVT.

V usage is TRBV7-3 and J usage is TRBJ2-3; D unresolved. CDR1 is SGHTA, CDR2 FQGTGA, per germline. The CDR3 is made up of 14 amino acids. The V and J ends lost 3 bases and 6 bases respectively, with 13 bases between them. CDR3 nucleotides: TGTGCCAGCAGCTTTACAGCAGGCAGGGATACGCAGTATTTT. Amino acid sequence: CASSFTAGRDTQYF.

The rearrangement uses TRBV4-1 and TRBJ2-7, with D tentatively TRBD1 (5 bases). This CDR3 region has 15 residues. CDR1 is MGHRA, CDR2 YSYEKL, per germline. V lost 0 bases, J lost 3 bases, and 12 bases lay in between. CDR3 bases: TGCGCCAGCAGCCAAGATCCACAGGTGCTCTACGAGCAGTACTTC. It specifies CASSQDPQVLYEQYF.

This clonotype was counted between two and nine times. This chain links TRBV7-9 with TRBJ2-7; D remains ambiguous. The CDR3 has 16 amino acids. Trimming removed 4 bases at V and 2 bases at J, with 18 bases between. Per the germline V gene, CDR1 is SEHNR and CDR2 is FQNEAQ (reference sequence). The CDR3 region has the DNA TGTGCCAGCAGCTCAGAGCCGCCCGTCAATCCCTACGAGCAGTACTTC. Translation: CASSSEPPVNPYEQYF.

The chain joins TRBV15 to TRBJ2-1, with D hard to call. V lost 1 base and J 10 bases, leaving 14 bases between the germline ends. The CDR3 spans 14 residues. Germline V gives CDR1 LNHNV, CDR2 YYDKDF (reference sequence). The CDR3 protein is CATSRGLDGPEQFF. DNA of the CDR3: TGTGCCACCAGCAGAGGGTTAGATGGGCCCGAGCAGTTCTTC.

This clonotype was counted at least ten times. The chain links TRBV7-2 to TRBJ1-3; D is uncertain. Trimming shortened V by 0 bases and J by 7 bases, and 1 base separated the two germline ends. The CDR3 covers 11 residues. CDR1 SGHTA and CDR2 FQGNSA come from the germline V gene. CDR3 nucleotide sequence: TGTGCCAGCAGCTTAGCGAACACCATATATTTT. Translated: CASSLANTIYF.

V and J are TRBV12-3 or TRBV12-4 and TRBJ2-3; TRBD2 is a possible D gene (6 bases). V was pared by 5 bases and J by 0 bases, with 12 bases between. CDR3 length equals 15 residues. The CDR3 bases are TGTGCCAGCAGTCCCGGGGGACTTAGCACAGATACGCAGTATTTT. Encoded protein: CASSPGGLSTDTQYF.

J is TRBJ2-1 and V is TRBV6-6; 11 bases line up with TRBD2. The CDR3 totals 16 residues. Germline lookup yields CDR1 MNHNY and CDR2 SVGAGI (reference sequence). Germline trimming cut 8 bases from V and 6 bases from J; bases unmatched to any gene: 12. The CDR3 sequence is CASAITGLAAVNEQFF. The CDR3 DNA reads as TGTGCCAGCGCGATTACGGGACTAGCGGCTGTCAATGAGCAGTTCTTC.

This clonotype was seen many times. The CDR3 nucleotides read TGTGCCAGCAGTAGCGGGGTCTCCTACGAGCAGTACTTC. Its protein product is CASSSGVSYEQYF. This chain links TRBV6-5 with TRBJ2-7, with 7 bases lining up with TRBD2. Germline CDR1 and CDR2: MNHEY and SVGAGI. The CDR3 is 13 residues long. Unmatched junction bases numbered 1, after V lost 5 bases and J lost 0 bases.

At least ten counts were recorded for this clonotype. This chain joins TRBV29-1 and TRBJ2-5; the match to TRBD2 covers 9 bases. The CDR3 is 14 amino acids. Germline V gene data show CDR1 as SQVTM and CDR2 as ANQGSEA. Unmatched junction bases numbered 5, after V lost 2 bases and J lost 4 bases. CDR3 nucleotides: TGCAGCGTTGAATGGGGCGGGAGGGCAGAGACCCAGTACTTC. This translates into CSVEWGGRAETQYF.

The V and J genes are TRBV7-2 and TRBJ2-7, with 8 bases matching TRBD2. Trimming cost V 1 base and J 3 bases; bases outside gene matches: 2. This CDR3 has 14 amino acids. CDR1 is SGHTA, CDR2 FQGNSA, per germline. The CDR3: CASSLGGRNYEQYF. CDR3 sequence (DNA): TGTGCCAGCAGCTTAGGCGGGAGGAACTACGAGCAGTACTTC.

The chain is built from TRBV20-1 and TRBJ1-4; D call uncertain. Germline loops: CDR1 DFQATT, CDR2 SNEGSKA (reference sequence). This CDR3 region has 16 residues. Trimming stripped 1 base from V and 3 bases from J, with 15 bases between. CDR3 nucleotide sequence: TGCAGTGCTAGAGGCCCAGGAACCACCGCTAATGAAAAACTGTTTTTT. This sequence encodes CSARGPGTTANEKLFF.

This clonotype showed up many times. The chain carries TRBV7-2 and TRBJ2-5; D uncertain. CDR1 is SGHTA, CDR2 FQGNSA, per germline. Trimming left V 1 base short and J 4 bases short, with 4 bases between. The length of the CDR3 is 12 residues. Here the CDR3 DNA reads TGTGCCAGCAGCTTAGGGTTAGAGACCCAGTACTTC. It is translated as CASSLGLETQYF.

J is TRBJ1-2 and V is TRBV20-1; TRBD1 aligns across 8 bases. This CDR3 is built from 14 residues. V gave up 4 bases and J gave up 0 bases; unmatched junction bases: 4. CDR1 is DFQATT, CDR2 SNEGSKA, per germline (reference sequence). The CDR3 sequence is CSAIGQGSNYGYTF. The CDR3 nucleotides read TGCAGTGCTATCGGACAGGGCTCTAACTATGGCTACACCTTC.

This clonotype was seen a few times. V and J are TRBV18 and TRBJ2-7; 9 bases map to TRBD1. The J segment lost 2 bases and the V segment lost 3 bases, leaving 8 bases of the junction unmatched. This CDR3 has 16 residues. CDR1 KGHSH and CDR2 LQKENI come from the germline V gene. DNA of the CDR3: TGTGCCAGCTCACCCCTAGGTGGGACAGGGACCTACGAGCAGTACTTC. It specifies CASSPLGGTGTYEQYF.

This clonotype was counted a few times. This sequence joins TRBV30 and TRBJ1-4; TRBD1 agrees at 7 bases. The CDR3 is 13 residues long. CDR1 and CDR2 (germline): GTSNPN, SVGIG (reference sequence). Trimming at V came to 4 bases and at J to 8 bases, leaving 7 bases not matched to a gene. CDR3 bases: TGTGCCTGGACCACCGAGACAGGGGAAAAACTGTTTTTT. This codes for CAWTTETGEKLFF.

In its sample, this clonotype was seen a few times. The J gene is TRBJ2-1, the V gene TRBV6-2 or TRBV6-3; a weak D match, TRBD2 (6 bases). Germline CDR1 is MNHEY and CDR2 is SVGEGT. Trimming pared 6 bases from V and 6 bases from J, leaving 21 bases between. This CDR3 has 16 amino acids. For the CDR3, the DNA is TGTGCCAGCAGGGACCCCTCGGGACTCCCGCTCAATGAGCAGTTCTTC. This sequence encodes CASRDPSGLPLNEQFF.

The J gene is TRBJ1-2, the V gene TRBV20-1, with 8 bases matching TRBD1. Germline CDR1 is DFQATT and CDR2 is SNEGSKA (reference sequence). This CDR3 contains 14 residues. V lost 5 bases and J lost 2; bases outside the gene matches: 7. This chain's CDR3 is CSALIRGRNYGYTF. In DNA form, the CDR3 reads TGCAGTGCTCTCATCAGGGGGCGAAACTATGGCTACACCTTC.

The table lists this clonotype with a few counts. CDR3: CASSPEASGKVDTQYF. DNA for the CDR3: TGTGCCAGCTCCCCGGAGGCTAGCGGGAAGGTAGATACGCAGTATTTT. This chain connects TRBV27 to TRBJ2-3, with 9 bases identical to TRBD2. Germline V CDR1 and CDR2: MNHEY, SMNVEV (reference sequence). The V segment lost 8 bases and the J segment 5 bases; nucleotides outside the gene matches: 14. This CDR3 contains 16 residues.

Many counts were recorded for this clonotype. This chain links TRBV9 with TRBJ2-2; TRBD2 agrees at 9 bases. The CDR3 is made up of 17 amino acids. Looked up from germline, CDR1 is SGDLS and CDR2 is YYNGEE. V lost 0 bases to trimming and J lost 0 bases; unmatched junction nucleotides: 3. CDR3 sequence: CASSVGSGRTNTGELFF. CDR3 sequence (DNA): TGTGCCAGCAGCGTAGGCAGCGGGAGGACGAACACCGGGGAGCTGTTTTTT.

This clonotype was recorded a few times. The V and J genes are TRBV29-1 and TRBJ2-3, with D perhaps TRBD1 (5 bases). The CDR3 is made up of 14 amino acids. The V end was cut by 7 bases, the J end by 0 bases, with 14 bases between. The germline CDR1 and CDR2 sequences are SQVTM and ANQGSEA. CDR3 sequence: CSAPWGTSTDTQYF. The DNA of the CDR3 is TGCAGCGCCCCATGGGGCACAAGCACAGATACGCAGTATTTT.

This sequence joins TRBV6-2 or TRBV6-3 and TRBJ1-5; unclear D gene. The germline V gene encodes CDR1 MNHEY and CDR2 SVGEGT. V lost 2 bases and J lost 2, with 16 bases in between. The CDR3 has 17 amino acids. CDR3 bases: TGTGCCAGCAGTTACACCCAGTCCAGGCGAGGCAATCAGCCCCAGCATTTT. This encodes CASSYTQSRRGNQPQHF.

The chain joins TRBV11-2 to TRBJ2-1; a weak D match, TRBD1 (6 bases). CDR1 is SGHAT and CDR2 is FQNNGV in the germline V gene. V lost 2 bases and J lost 9, with 17 bases in between. The CDR3 totals 15 residues. DNA for the CDR3: TGTGCCAGCAGCTTATATCAGGGGCTACTCACTGAGCAGTTCTTC. This gives the protein CASSLYQGLLTEQFF.

The chain joins TRBV12-3 or TRBV12-4 to TRBJ2-1; 11 nucleotides line up with TRBD2. The CDR3 spans 15 residues. Germline trimming cut 7 bases from V and 6 bases from J; bases unmatched to any gene: 8. The CDR3 DNA reads as TGTGCCAGCATTCTCTCACTAGCGGGAGTCAATGAGCAGTTCTTC. Amino acids: CASILSLAGVNEQFF.

The rearrangement links TRBV6-6 to TRBJ1-5; D remains ambiguous. Per germline, CDR1 MNHNY and CDR2 SVGAGI (reference sequence). The CDR3 loop spans 22 amino acids. The V gene lost 0 bases and the J gene lost 2 bases, with 29 bases spanning the gap. CDR3 amino acids: CASSYSPRPVHGPVSGNQPQHF. In nucleotides, the CDR3 is TGTGCCAGCAGTTACTCCCCCCGGCCTGTGCATGGACCCGTTTCGGGCAATCAGCCCCAGCATTTT.

This clonotype was counted ten times or more. This chain connects TRBV6-5 to TRBJ2-7, with D maybe TRBD2 (5 bases). CDR3 size: 13 residues. V was pared by 2 bases and J by 6 bases, with 11 bases between. In germline, CDR1 is MNHEY, CDR2 SVGAGI. CDR3 DNA sequence: TGTGCCAGCAGTTACGTGCGACGGGGCGAGCAGTACTTC. As protein: CASSYVRRGEQYF.

The chain joins TRBV30 to TRBJ2-3; D possibly uses TRBD1 or TRBD2 (5 bases each). The germline gives CDR1 GTSNPN, CDR2 SVGIG (reference sequence). Deletions cut 4 bases from V and 0 bases from J, with 14 bases between. The CDR3 covers 15 residues. The CDR3: CAWTRGARSTDTQYF. In nucleotides, the CDR3 is TGTGCCTGGACCCGAGGGGCTAGGAGCACAGATACGCAGTATTTT.

This clonotype showed up just a few times. The chain recombines TRBV7-9 with TRBJ1-1, with D unclear. Deletions cut 3 bases from V and 1 base from J, with 6 bases between. Germline values: CDR1 SEHNR, CDR2 FQNEAQ (reference sequence). CDR3 length: 13 residues. CDR3 sequence (DNA): TGTGCCAGCAGCTTTGGTTGGAACACTGAAGCTTTCTTT. Translation: CASSFGWNTEAFF.

This clonotype showed up many times. This rearrangement joins TRBV20-1 to TRBJ1-1; D is uncertain. V lost 3 bases to trimming and J lost 5 bases, with 7 bases between them. Germline CDR1 is DFQATT and CDR2 is SNEGSKA (reference sequence). The CDR3 spans 11 residues. CDR3 nucleotide sequence: TGCAGTGCTAGGGAGAATACTGAAGCTTTCTTT. This translates into CSARENTEAFF.